The 27 T cell receptor beta chains below all came from one sample that was sequenced in a study of Graves' ophthalmopathy and Graves' hyperthyroidism (dated by TCRdb to the late 2010s). The instrument given in TCRdb is Illumina HiSeq 2000. For repertoire sequencing, the TCR beta CDR3 regions were amplified from RNA transcripts. HTBI primers and the Qiagen OneStep RT-PCR kit were used in a first-round RT-PCR, which was followed by a second-round multiplex PCR, size selection and purification. TCRdb itself trimmed the public reads at Q25 with fastp, ran MiXCR and retained productive beta chains. Merged by CDR3 protein, the rows form single entries marked with the most common genes and DNA. In all, the sample holds 200,000 to 250,000 distinct CDR3 sequences, and 45% to 55% of those were seen once. Approximately 51% of the sample lies in the top ten. Sequencing was done on a sample of peripheral blood. These receptors all stem from an adult man with Graves' ophthalmopathy.

The rearrangement joins TRBV19 to TRBJ1-4; D gene uncertain. Deletions cut 3 bases from V and 0 bases from J, with 8 bases between. The CDR3 extends over 15 amino acids. Germline CDR1 and CDR2: LNHDA and SQIVND (reference sequence). The DNA of the CDR3 is TGTGCCAGTAGTATTGCCGATGCAACTAATGAAAAACTGTTTTTT. It specifies CASSIADATNEKLFF.

This clonotype has only one observation. The V and J genes are TRBV6-5 and TRBJ1-1; no clear D gene. CDR3 length equals 14 residues. CDR1 and CDR2 (germline): MNHEY, SVGAGI. V gave up 5 bases and J gave up 4 bases, with 14 bases separating them. The CDR3 is CASSQDYGGTEAFF. Written as DNA, the CDR3 is TGTGCCAGCAGTCAGGACTACGGTGGCACTGAAGCTTTCTTT.

The chain couples TRBV10-3 to TRBJ1-1; D unclear. The V end was cut by 0 bases, the J end by 5 bases, with 13 bases between. The CDR3 is 15 amino acids. Germline V CDR1 and CDR2: ENHRY, SYGVKD. The CDR3 is CAISESLGRRTEAFF. DNA for the CDR3: TGTGCCATCAGTGAGTCATTGGGTCGGAGGACTGAAGCTTTCTTT.

This clonotype was counted ten times or more. The rearrangement joins TRBV20-1 to TRBJ2-5; D unclear. CDR1 is DFQATT and CDR2 is SNEGSKA in the germline V gene (reference sequence). V was trimmed by 5 bases and J by 4 bases, leaving 14 bases between them. This CDR3 contains 13 residues. The DNA of the CDR3 is TGCAGTGCTGACCTCTTGCGAGGAGAGACCCAGTACTTC. Translating gives CSADLLRGETQYF.

In its sample, this clonotype was seen a few times. This chain uses TRBV12-3 or TRBV12-4 with TRBJ2-7; D unclear. Deletions cut 3 bases from V and 4 bases from J, with 10 bases between. The length of the CDR3 is 13 residues. CDR3 sequence (DNA): TGTGCCAGCAGTTTGCACAGTCGATACGAGCAGTACTTC. Translating gives CASSLHSRYEQYF.

The V gene is TRBV7-2, the J gene TRBJ1-1; D call uncertain. Germline CDR1 and CDR2: SGHTA and FQGNSA. V lost 5 bases to trimming and J lost 3 bases, with 13 bases between them. The CDR3 contains 14 residues. The CDR3 region has the DNA TGTGCCAGCAGCACTTCGGGGTTGTACACTGAAGCTTTCTTT. It encodes CASSTSGLYTEAFF.

V and J are TRBV5-1 and TRBJ2-6; D call uncertain. Germline lookup yields CDR1 SGHRS and CDR2 YFSETQ. V dropped 7 bases and J dropped 0 bases, with 14 bases sitting between them. The CDR3 is 16 amino acids. The CDR3 DNA sequence: TGCGCCAGCGCGATTGGAGACGGCTCTGGGGCCAACGTCCTGACTTTC. It encodes CASAIGDGSGANVLTF.

This clonotype has ten or more counts. The rearrangement links TRBV7-9 to TRBJ1-2, with TRBD1 identical over 8 bases. The germline V gene encodes CDR1 SEHNR and CDR2 FQNEAQ (reference sequence). The CDR3 has 14 residues. V lost 5 bases, J lost 3 bases, and 5 bases stayed unmatched. The CDR3 DNA sequence: TGTGCCAGCAGCGCCCGGACAGGGCACTATGGCTACACCTTC. As protein: CASSARTGHYGYTF.

This clonotype was counted between two and nine times. The chain employs TRBV12-3 or TRBV12-4 and TRBJ1-2; D call uncertain. Trimming removed 6 bases at V and 5 bases at J, with 13 bases between. The CDR3 is made up of 13 amino acids. This chain's CDR3 is CASSPTEKYGYTF. DNA for the CDR3: TGTGCCAGCAGCCCGACGGAGAAGTATGGCTACACCTTC.

The sample holds a few counts of this clonotype. The rearrangement joins TRBV7-9 to TRBJ2-2; 10 bases are shared with TRBD1. The CDR3 spans 15 residues. Germline V gene lookup returns CDR1 SEHNR and CDR2 FQNEAQ (reference sequence). With 11 bases clipped from V and 7 bases from J, the junction kept 13 bases outside the gene matches. DNA of the CDR3: TGTGCCCGGAATGCGAGACAGGGGGCGGTCGGGGAGCTGTTTTTT. This encodes CARNARQGAVGELFF.

The genes are TRBV7-9 and TRBJ2-7; D not certain. V lost 6 bases and J lost 4, with 10 bases in between. This CDR3 contains 12 residues. Germline V lookup: CDR1 SEHNR, CDR2 FQNEAQ (reference sequence). CDR3 coding DNA: TGTGCCAGCAGTTTTCCCATGTACGAGCAGTACTTC. Protein sequence: CASSFPMYEQYF. The full variable domain, completed using reference TRBV7-9 and TRBJ2-7, is DTGVSQNPRHKITKRGQNVTFRCDPISEHNRLYWYRQTLGQGPEFLTYFQNEAQLEKSRLLSDRFSAERPKGSFSTLEIQRTEQGDSAMYLCASSFPMYEQYFGPGTRLTVT.

The chain recombines TRBV7-9 with TRBJ1-5; D is unclear. Germline V CDR1 and CDR2: SEHNR, FQNEAQ (reference sequence). V was clipped by 5 bases and J by 2 bases, with 16 bases between them. This CDR3 contains 16 residues. CDR3 nucleotide sequence: TGTGCCAGCAGCATCATGGCGGATAGGGGCAATCAGCCCCAGCATTTT. Its translation: CASSIMADRGNQPQHF. Based on the CDR3 plus reference TRBV7-9 and TRBJ1-5, the full variable domain is DTGVSQNPRHKITKRGQNVTFRCDPISEHNRLYWYRQTLGQGPEFLTYFQNEAQLEKSRLLSDRFSAERPKGSFSTLEIQRTEQGDSAMYLCASSIMADRGNQPQHFGDGTRLSIL.

This clonotype was observed a handful of times. The rearrangement links TRBV5-8 to TRBJ1-4; D call uncertain. The V and J ends lost 0 bases and 8 bases respectively, with 8 bases between them. Germline CDR1 reads SGHTS; CDR2 reads YDEGEE. The CDR3 runs 13 residues. The CDR3 coding sequence is TGTGCCAGCAGCTTGGACGGATCCGAAAAACTGTTTTTT. It specifies CASSLDGSEKLFF.

This clonotype was seen repeatedly, ten times or more. The CDR3 bases are TGCAGCGTTGAAGATCGGGGGACAGGACTCAACTATGGCTACACCTTC. It yields the protein CSVEDRGTGLNYGYTF. The rearrangement joins TRBV29-1 to TRBJ1-2; 8 bases align to TRBD1. This CDR3 is 16 amino acids long. V lost 0 bases and J lost 2; bases outside the gene matches: 8. Germline CDR1 reads SQVTM; CDR2 reads ANQGSEA.

The rearrangement joins TRBV7-8 to TRBJ1-3; unclear D gene. Trimming pared 5 bases from V and 0 bases from J, leaving 11 bases between. The germline gives CDR1 SGHVS, CDR2 FQNEAQ. The CDR3 spans 15 residues. The CDR3 region is CASSRTVSSGNTIYF. CDR3 in DNA: TGTGCCAGCAGCCGCACCGTGAGCTCTGGAAACACCATATATTTT.

The chain employs TRBV20-1 and TRBJ2-7; TRBD1 matches 8 bases. There are 13 residues in the CDR3. CDR1 and CDR2 from the germline V gene are DFQATT and SNEGSKA (reference sequence). The ends lost 7 bases at V and 3 bases at J; junction bases unmatched: 8. CDR3 sequence reads: CSVTRDRSYEQYF. The CDR3, as DNA: TGCAGTGTTACCCGGGACAGGAGCTACGAGCAGTACTTC.

CDR3 coding DNA: TGTGCCAGCAGTTTAAGTGTGGATCGGACTGAAGCTTTCTTT. Translating it yields CASSLSVDRTEAFF. The genes are TRBV7-2 and TRBJ1-1; D gene unclear. The V end lost 6 bases, the J end lost 5 bases, and 16 bases lay between the germline ends. From germline, CDR1 is SGHTA and CDR2 FQGNSA. This CDR3 has 14 residues.

This chain links TRBV29-1 with TRBJ1-2; no definite D call. The germline V gene encodes CDR1 SQVTM and CDR2 ANQGSEA. V was trimmed by 3 bases and J by 2 bases, leaving 13 bases between them. The length of the CDR3 is 14 residues. This chain's CDR3 is CSVDDQTQNYGYTF. In DNA, the CDR3 is TGCAGCGTTGATGATCAGACACAGAACTATGGCTACACCTTC.

The rearrangement joins TRBV20-1 to TRBJ2-2; 11 bases line up with TRBD2. Germline V lookup: CDR1 DFQATT, CDR2 SNEGSKA (reference sequence). CDR3 size: 16 residues. V lost 2 bases and J lost 0; bases outside the gene matches: 2. This chain's CDR3 is CSARLAGGTNTGELFF. CDR3 DNA: TGCAGTGCTAGACTAGCGGGAGGTACGAACACCGGGGAGCTGTTTTTT.

This clonotype was observed a handful of times. Here the CDR3 DNA reads TGTGCCACCAGTGAGGGGGGGACAGGGGACGAGCAGTACTTC. This translates into CATSEGGTGDEQYF. The rearrangement joins TRBV24-1 to TRBJ2-7; 10 positions match TRBD1. Unmatched junction bases numbered 4, after V lost 4 bases and J lost 5 bases. Germline CDR1 reads KGHDR; CDR2 reads SFDVKD. There are 14 residues in the CDR3.

V gene TRBV19 combines with J gene TRBJ2-6, with D perhaps matching TRBD2 (5 bases). V lost 10 bases and J 0 bases, leaving 13 bases between the germline ends. The CDR3 length is 15 residues. Germline V gene sequence: CDR1 LNHDA, CDR2 SQIVND (reference sequence). The CDR3 DNA reads TGTGCCACTACGCGAGGAGGCTCTGGGGCCAACGTCCTGACTTTC. It encodes CATTRGGSGANVLTF. The full variable domain, with the rest looked up from reference TRBV19 and TRBJ2-6, is DGGITQSPKYLFRKEGQNVTLSCEQNLNHDAMYWYRQDPGQGLRLIYYSQIVNDFQKGDIAEGYSVSREKKESFPLTVTSAQKNPTAFYLCATTRGGSGANVLTFGAGSRLTVL.

V is TRBV5-6 and J is TRBJ2-7, with D perhaps matching TRBD1 (5 bases). The CDR3 runs 14 residues. Germline-derived CDR1 and CDR2 are SGHDT and YYEEEE. Trimming pared 4 bases from V and 2 bases from J, leaving 13 bases between. The CDR3 loop is CASSGRGAAYEQYF. CDR3 nucleotides: TGTGCCAGCAGCGGTAGGGGCGCAGCCTACGAGCAGTACTTC.

This chain uses TRBV29-1 with TRBJ1-4; D not certain. The CDR3 has 11 amino acids. Trimming left V 3 bases short and J 8 bases short, with 7 bases between. Germline V gene sequence: CDR1 SQVTM, CDR2 ANQGSEA. In DNA, the CDR3 is TGCAGCGTTGATTCGAGAGAAAAACTGTTTTTT. Encoded protein: CSVDSREKLFF.

In this sample, this clonotype turned up a few times. The V call is TRBV2, the J call TRBJ1-6; 10 bases fit TRBD1. This CDR3 comprises 19 residues. The V gene's germline CDR1 is SNHLY and CDR2 FYNNEI. The V segment lost 6 bases and the J segment 5 bases; nucleotides outside the gene matches: 16. This CDR3 reads CASSRTPHGGTGDNSPLHF. CDR3 sequence (DNA): TGTGCCAGCAGCCGAACCCCCCATGGAGGGACAGGGGATAATTCACCCCTCCACTTT.

V gene TRBV15 combines with J gene TRBJ1-3; 7 nucleotides align to TRBD1. Germline V gene sequence: CDR1 LNHNV, CDR2 YYDKDF (reference sequence). The CDR3 has 15 residues. The ends lost 3 bases at V and 2 bases at J; junction bases unmatched: 4. CDR3 residues: CATSSGGQPGNTIYF. The CDR3 coding sequence is TGTGCCACCAGCAGTGGGGGACAGCCTGGAAACACCATATATTTT. The full variable domain, with the rest looked up from reference TRBV15 and TRBJ1-3, is DAMVIQNPRYQVTQFGKPVTLSCSQTLNHNVMYWYQQKSSQAPKLLFHYYDKDFNNEADTPDNFQSRRPNTSFCFLDIRSPGLGDTAMYLCATSSGGQPGNTIYFGEGSWLTVV.

This clonotype showed up just once. It is unclear where the CDR3 begins or ends on the DNA, so no DNA is shown, and the CDR3 is as TCRdb lists it. This chain uses TRBV6-5 with TRBJ1-4. Germline V CDR1 and CDR2: MNHEY, SVGAGI. The CDR3 has 16 amino acids, counting both end residues. CDR3 in amino acids: CASSTSIGRKGFTLFF.

V gene TRBV7-9 combines with J gene TRBJ1-1; possible D gene TRBD1, 6 bases. Germline CDR1 and CDR2: SEHNR and FQNEAQ (reference sequence). CDR3 length equals 14 residues. Trimming pared 1 base from V and 7 bases from J, leaving 13 bases between. This CDR3 reads CASSLGTATGEAFF. The CDR3 coding sequence is TGTGCCAGCAGCTTAGGGACAGCCACGGGTGAAGCTTTCTTT.